A selection of T cell receptor beta chains follows, all from one sample in a study of CD8+CD57+ T cells in acquired aplastic anemia. Each CDR3 protein gets one entry after TCRdb re-called the reads with MiXCR. The sample holds 250,000 to 300,000 distinct CDR3 sequences, approximately 57% seen once. Input material: sorted CD4+, CD8+, or CD8+CD57+ T cells (not recorded which) from PBMCs. The receptor source for this set is a human donor with aplastic anemia. CDR3s include the opening cysteine and the closing phenylalanine or tryptophan. Fields, in order: D gene, J gene, clone size, V gene, CDR3 DNA, CDR3 protein. The D gene is left open where the match is weak. Clone size is shown for a subset of rows, as once, few, many or a class of expanded clone.

>NA|TRBJ1-4|NA|TRBV20-1
TGCAGTGCTAGAGGGACTGAACATAATGAAAAACTGTTTTTT
CSARGTEHNEKLFF
>NA|TRBJ1-1|many|TRBV6-5
TGTGCCAGCAGTTACTCAGGACAAGTGAACACTGAAGCTTTCTTT
CASSYSGQVNTEAFF
>TRBD2|TRBJ2-1|NA|TRBV20-1
TGCAGTGTACCCGAGCGGGAGGGCCGCGGGGTCTTC
CSVPEREGRGVF
>NA|TRBJ2-7|few|TRBV7-9
TGTGCCAGCTCATCTAGGGGACGGTCCTACGAGCAGTACTTC
CASSSRGRSYEQYF
>TRBD1|TRBJ2-7|NA|TRBV6-6
TGTGCCAGCAGCCCGATGGGACAGCTCTACGAGCAGTACTTT
CASSPMGQLYEQYF
>NA|TRBJ1-5|NA|TRBV10-3
TGTGCCATTGGTCAGGGTAGCAATCAGCCCCAGCATTTT
CAIGQGSNQPQHF
>NA|TRBJ1-5|NA|TRBV20-1
TGCAGTGCTAGAGGGGCAAATCAGCCCCAGCATTTT
CSARGANQPQHF
>NA|TRBJ2-2|few|TRBV29-1
TGCAGCGTTGATACGGGGAAGGTCGGGGAGCTGTTTTTT
CSVDTGKVGELFF
>TRBD1|TRBJ1-6|NA|TRBV7-9
TGTGCCAGCAGCTTAGGACAGGGGGTTTCACCCCTCCACTTT
CASSLGQGVSPLHF
>TRBD2|TRBJ2-7|NA|TRBV9
TGTGCCAGCAGCGTAGAGGGCGGGGGGCTCTCCTACGAGCAGTACTTC
CASSVEGGGLSYEQYF
>NA|TRBJ2-7|few|TRBV5-1
TGCGCCAGCAGCTTGTCAACGGGTTGGGGATACGAGCAGTACTTC
CASSLSTGWGYEQYF
>TRBD1|TRBJ2-7|NA|TRBV10-3
TGTGCCATCAGTGGGACAGGGGGCAACGAGCAGTACTTC
CAISGTGGNEQYF
>NA|TRBJ1-2|NA|TRBV12-3/TRBV12-4
TGTGCCAGCAGTTTTGGAGTGCTGGGGGCCGATGGCTACACCTTC
CASSFGVLGADGYTF
>NA|TRBJ2-3|NA|TRBV20-1
TGCAGTGCTAGAGACGGGAGCGCTAGCACAGATACGCAGTATTTT
CSARDGSASTDTQYF
>NA|TRBJ1-5|NA|TRBV7-8
TGTGCCAGCAGCCTCCCCTTGGGGCGGAGCAATCAGCCCCAGCATTTT
CASSLPLGRSNQPQHF
>NA|TRBJ2-7|once|TRBV7-9
TGTGCCAGCAGCTTGTTGGGGATGAAGGAGCAGTTATTC
CASSLLGMKEQLF
>TRBD1|TRBJ2-1|many|TRBV6-1
TGTGCCAGCAGTGTCCGGGACAGACCACCTAATGAGCAGTTCTTC
CASSVRDRPPNEQFF
>NA|TRBJ2-5|once|TRBV20-1
TGCAGTGCTAGAGATGCATTTTGGGAGACCCAGTACTTC
CSARDAFWETQYF
>NA|TRBJ2-5|few|TRBV10-2
TGCGCCAGCAGTGGGACGGCACTGACGGAGACCCAGTACTTC
CASSGTALTETQYF
>TRBD2|TRBJ2-7|NA|TRBV5-1
TGCGCCAGCAGCTTTTTGGCGGGAGGTGCGTACGAGCAGTACTTC
CASSFLAGGAYEQYF
>NA|TRBJ2-2|NA|TRBV7-3
TGTGCCAGCAGCGCTCTTGGGTCCGGGGAGCTGTTTTTT
CASSALGSGELFF
>NA|TRBJ2-5|few|TRBV20-1
TGCAGTGCTTCTTTACCCCGACTCGTCCAAGAGACCCAGTACTTC
CSASLPRLVQETQYF
>NA|TRBJ2-5|NA|TRBV7-9
TGTGCCAGCAGCTTAGCGCGAGGGGGGGAGACCCAGTACTTC
CASSLARGGETQYF
>NA|TRBJ2-1|NA|TRBV20-1
TGCAGTGCTAGAGGACTAAACATTTACAATGAGCAGTTCTTC
CSARGLNIYNEQFF
>TRBD1|TRBJ1-4|NA|TRBV19
TGTGCCAGTAGTACAGGGACAGGGAGGGAAAAACTGTTTTTT
CASSTGTGREKLFF
>NA|TRBJ1-4|once|TRBV7-9
TGTGCCAGCAGCTTAGCGTCAACAACTAATGAAAAACTGTTTTTT
CASSLASTTNEKLFF
>NA|TRBJ2-7|NA|TRBV11-2
TGTGCCAGCAGCCCCATGACAGATCGGGAGCAGTACTTC
CASSPMTDREQYF
>NA|TRBJ1-2|NA|TRBV29-1
TGCAGCGTTGAAGAAGGGTCACGCACCTTC
CSVEEGSRTF
>NA|TRBJ1-2|NA|TRBV20-1
TGCAGTGCACCCGGTGTCGGGACTGGAAAACGTGGTTATGGCTACACCTTC
CSAPGVGTGKRGYGYTF
>NA|TRBJ1-2|many|TRBV6-1
TGTGCCAGCAGTGAACAGGACGGCTATGGCTACACCTTC
CASSEQDGYGYTF
>TRBD1|TRBJ2-5|NA|TRBV20-1
TGCAGTGCTAGACCGCCTGATACGGGACAGGGGGCGCGACAAGAGACCCAGTACTTC
CSARPPDTGQGARQETQYF
>NA|TRBJ1-1|NA|TRBV3-1
TGTGCCAGCAGCCAAGTGGGGGATGAAGCTTTCTTT
CASSQVGDEAFF
>TRBD2|TRBJ2-7|NA|TRBV19
TGTGCCAGTAGTAGCGGAGTGGTTAGCGGGAGCAACGAGCAGTACTTC
CASSSGVVSGSNEQYF
>TRBD1|TRBJ2-5|many|TRBV6-5
TGTGCCAGCAGTACGCCGTGGACAGGGACTCAAGAGACCCAGTACTTC
CASSTPWTGTQETQYF
>NA|TRBJ2-2|many|TRBV2
TGTGCCAGCAATGTCGGGACGTCGAACACCGGGGAGCTGTTTTTT
CASNVGTSNTGELFF
>NA|TRBJ2-2|many|TRBV12-3/TRBV12-4
TGTGCCAGCAGTTTAGGGGGGTTGAGGGAGCTGTTTTTT
CASSLGGLRELFF
>NA|TRBJ2-2|few|TRBV24-1
TGTGCCACCAGTGGATCCGGGACAAAAAACACCGGGGAGCTGTTTTTT
CATSGSGTKNTGELFF
>NA|TRBJ2-5|many|TRBV18
TGTGCCAGCTCACCGCAGGGCACGCGGGAGACCCAGTACTTC
CASSPQGTRETQYF
>NA|TRBJ1-5|many|TRBV19
TGTGCCAGTAGTCCACAGGGTTGGACCCAGCATTTT
CASSPQGWTQHF
>NA|TRBJ1-5|once|TRBV24-1
TGTGCCACCAGTGATTTGCGGGGGGCCAATGAGCCCCAGCATTTT
CATSDLRGANEPQHF
>NA|TRBJ2-3|NA|TRBV20-1
TGCAGTGCTAGCCCAGGGGTCACAGATACGCAGTATTTT
CSASPGVTDTQYF
>NA|TRBJ1-1|once|TRBV12-3/TRBV12-4
TGTGCCAGCAGTCTCGGCCCCACTAGACAGAGAAACACTGAGGCTTTCTTT
CASSLGPTRQRNTEAFF
>TRBD2|TRBJ2-3|many|TRBV20-1
TGCAGTGCTATAAGCGGGAGTGTCACAGATACGCAGTATTTT
CSAISGSVTDTQYF
>NA|TRBJ1-2|NA|TRBV9
TGTGCCAGCAGCACGGACGTCAACTATGGCTACACCTTC
CASSTDVNYGYTF
>NA|TRBJ1-4|NA|TRBV20-1
TGCAGTGCTGACCGTAGGGGGGCGGATGAAAAACTGTTTTTT
CSADRRGADEKLFF
>NA|TRBJ2-5|NA|TRBV2
TGTGCCAGCAGCGCGGACACGTATAGCAATCAGCCCCAGCATTTC
CASSADTYSNQPQHF
>TRBD1|TRBJ1-4|NA|TRBV27
TGTGCCAGCAGTAGGGACAGGGAGAGTGAAAAACTGTTTTTT
CASSRDRESEKLFF
>TRBD1|TRBJ1-2|NA|TRBV7-8
TGTGCCAGCAGCTTCGACGGGACAGCCAGATTCGGCTACACCTTC
CASSFDGTARFGYTF
>NA|TRBJ1-2|NA|TRBV2
TGTGCCAGCAGTCGGGGGCTAGCCTATGGCTACACCTTC
CASSRGLAYGYTF
>NA|TRBJ2-5|many|TRBV20-1
TGCAGTGCTAGGCCCGCTAGAACATTAGAGACCCAGTACTTC
CSARPARTLETQYF
>NA|TRBJ1-2|many|TRBV6-1
TGTGCCAGCAGTGAATTAAACAGGAGCTATGGCTACACCTTC
CASSELNRSYGYTF
>NA|TRBJ1-1|NA|TRBV15
TGTGCCACCAGCAGTTTAGCCACTGAAGCTTTCTTT
CATSSLATEAFF
>NA|TRBJ2-2|many|TRBV5-1
TGCGCCAGCAGCCGCCCGGTGGGACCACTGAACACCGGGGAGCTGTTTTTT
CASSRPVGPLNTGELFF
>NA|TRBJ1-2|many|TRBV19
TGTGCCAGTAGTCTCCGGGACGGCTATGGCTACACCTTC
CASSLRDGYGYTF
>NA|TRBJ1-1|few|TRBV15
TGTGCCACCAGCAGAGAGCGGGGGTTCACTGAAGCTTTCTTT
CATSRERGFTEAFF
>TRBD1|TRBJ1-2|NA|TRBV10-2
TGCGCCAGCAGTGCTTCGCGGGGACAGGGGGCGAGGGACTATGGCTACACCTTC
CASSASRGQGARDYGYTF
>NA|TRBJ2-6|few|TRBV2
TGTGCCAGCAGTCCACGACATCATCGATCTGGGGCCAACGTCCTGACTTTC
CASSPRHHRSGANVLTF